These T cell receptor beta chains were read from a single sample in a study of blood T cell repertoires in COVID-19. The method was immunoSEQ multiplex PCR; TCRdb's version includes in-frame clones alone and lacks a portion of them. The table has under 300,000 clones, 85% to 90% seen once; the top ten hold roughly 3.9%. Sequencing input: peripheral blood. All receptors derive from a woman between 35 and 50 years old with acute or convalescent COVID-19. Each CDR3 is given with its conserved first and last residue. Each record gives: clone size, J gene, D gene, V gene, CDR3 DNA, CDR3 protein. A D gene is named only where the DNA matches it firmly. Size values are once, few and many counts, or a class for expanded clones, and some rows have none.

abundance: .; j_gene: TRBJ1-1; d_gene: .; v_gene: TRBV30; CDR3nt: TGTGCCTGGAGTTCACAGGGCTACACTGAAGCTTTCTTT; CDR3aa: CAWSSQGYTEAFF
abundance: .; j_gene: TRBJ1-5; d_gene: .; v_gene: TRBV6-5; CDR3nt: TGTGCCAGCAGTCCCGACAATCCCCATCAGCCCCAGCATTTT; CDR3aa: CASSPDNPHQPQHF
abundance: .; j_gene: TRBJ2-1; d_gene: .; v_gene: TRBV11-3; CDR3nt: TGTGCCAGCAGTTTAAAAGGACGGGGAGGGCAGTTCTTC; CDR3aa: CASSLKGRGGQFF
abundance: .; j_gene: TRBJ1-1; d_gene: TRBD1; v_gene: TRBV15; CDR3nt: TGTGCCACCAGGACCAGGGGGCACGGGACTGAAGCTTTCTTT; CDR3aa: CATRTRGHGTEAFF
abundance: .; j_gene: TRBJ2-5; d_gene: .; v_gene: TRBV24-1; CDR3nt: TGTGCCACCAGTGATTTTAAAGAGACCCAGTACTTC; CDR3aa: CATSDFKETQYF
abundance: .; j_gene: TRBJ2-1; d_gene: TRBD2; v_gene: TRBV18; CDR3nt: TGTGCCAGCTCACCATACCGGGGGGGGAACAATGAGCAGTTCTTC; CDR3aa: CASSPYRGGNNEQFF
abundance: .; j_gene: TRBJ1-3; d_gene: .; v_gene: TRBV5-4; CDR3nt: TGTGCCACCGGGACTAGCAGAAACACCATATATTTT; CDR3aa: CATGTSRNTIYF
abundance: .; j_gene: TRBJ2-1; d_gene: .; v_gene: TRBV27; CDR3nt: TGTGCCAGCAGTCACGGAGGGGACAATGAGCAGTTCTTC; CDR3aa: CASSHGGDNEQFF
abundance: .; j_gene: TRBJ1-4; d_gene: .; v_gene: TRBV10-3; CDR3nt: TGTGCCGTGGCGGGAAGTGATGAAAAACTGTTTTTT; CDR3aa: CAVAGSDEKLFF
abundance: .; j_gene: TRBJ1-2; d_gene: TRBD1; v_gene: TRBV5-1; CDR3nt: TGCGCCAGCAGCTTGTTGGGACAGGGGATGTCTGGCTACACCTTC; CDR3aa: CASSLLGQGMSGYTF
abundance: .; j_gene: TRBJ1-1; d_gene: TRBD1; v_gene: TRBV12-5; CDR3nt: TGTGCTAGTGGTTTGGTAGGGACAGGGAACATGAACACTGAAGCTTTCTTT; CDR3aa: CASGLVGTGNMNTEAFF
abundance: .; j_gene: TRBJ2-3; d_gene: .; v_gene: TRBV5-1; CDR3nt: TGCGCCAGCAGCTTGGGAGCGGGTTCCACAGATACGCAGTATTTT; CDR3aa: CASSLGAGSTDTQYF
abundance: .; j_gene: TRBJ1-6; d_gene: .; v_gene: TRBV5-4; CDR3nt: TGTGCCAGCAGCTCCGGAAGAGGGGGCTCCTATAATTCACCCCTCCACTTT; CDR3aa: CASSSGRGGSYNSPLHF
abundance: .; j_gene: TRBJ2-1; d_gene: .; v_gene: TRBV24-1; CDR3nt: TGTGCCACCAGTGATTTGGAACAGGGCAACAATGAGCAGTTCTTC; CDR3aa: CATSDLEQGNNEQFF
abundance: .; j_gene: TRBJ2-3; d_gene: .; v_gene: TRBV19; CDR3nt: TGTGCCAGTACAGGGGTGGATACGCAGTATTTT; CDR3aa: CASTGVDTQYF
abundance: .; j_gene: TRBJ1-3; d_gene: .; v_gene: TRBV3-1/TRBV3-2; CDR3nt: TGTGCCAGCACCGATCAGCGAGGAAACACCATATATTTT; CDR3aa: CASTDQRGNTIYF
abundance: .; j_gene: TRBJ1-2; d_gene: .; v_gene: TRBV5-4; CDR3nt: TGTGCCAGCAGCTTGGTGCAGGGTGGTAACTATGGCTACACCTTC; CDR3aa: CASSLVQGGNYGYTF
abundance: .; j_gene: TRBJ2-2; d_gene: .; v_gene: TRBV24-1; CDR3nt: TGTGCCACCGGGACTCAAGAGGCCGGGGAGCTGTTTTTT; CDR3aa: CATGTQEAGELFF
abundance: .; j_gene: TRBJ2-5; d_gene: .; v_gene: TRBV2; CDR3nt: TGTGCCAGCAGTGAAGCGGCTCCGTCGGACCCCACCTTCAGACAGGTAGGTAGCGAGACCCAGTACTTC; CDR3aa: CASSEAAPSDPTFRQVGSETQYF
abundance: .; j_gene: TRBJ1-2; d_gene: TRBD1; v_gene: TRBV19; CDR3nt: TGTGCCAGTACCCCCGGGACAGGGGCCTTGTCTAACTATGGCTACACCTTC; CDR3aa: CASTPGTGALSNYGYTF
abundance: .; j_gene: TRBJ2-5; d_gene: TRBD2; v_gene: TRBV5-1; CDR3nt: TGCGCCAGCAGCATCGGACTAGAAGCTTTGGAGACCCAGTACTTC; CDR3aa: CASSIGLEALETQYF
abundance: .; j_gene: TRBJ2-3; d_gene: TRBD1; v_gene: TRBV24-1; CDR3nt: TGTGCCACCAGTGATCGGACAGGGCGCGCCCGGAGGGATACGCAGTATTTT; CDR3aa: CATSDRTGRARRDTQYF
abundance: .; j_gene: TRBJ2-2; d_gene: .; v_gene: TRBV19; CDR3nt: TGTGCCAGTACGGAGGGAACGAACACCGGGGAGCTGTTTTTT; CDR3aa: CASTEGTNTGELFF
abundance: .; j_gene: TRBJ1-6; d_gene: .; v_gene: TRBV15; CDR3nt: TGTGCCACCAGCAGAGATTGGGGGGGCAATTCACCCCTCCACTTT; CDR3aa: CATSRDWGGNSPLHF
abundance: .; j_gene: TRBJ2-3; d_gene: .; v_gene: TRBV11-2; CDR3nt: TGTGCCAGCAGCTTCAAAGATACGCAGTATTTT; CDR3aa: CASSFKDTQYF
abundance: once; j_gene: TRBJ1-1; d_gene: .; v_gene: TRBV29-1; CDR3nt: TGCAGCGCTCAGGGATGGGAAACTGAAGCTTTCTTT; CDR3aa: CSAQGWETEAFF
abundance: .; j_gene: TRBJ1-2; d_gene: TRBD1; v_gene: TRBV18; CDR3nt: TGTGCCAGCTCTTCGGACAGGGGCTACACCTTC; CDR3aa: CASSSDRGYTF
abundance: .; j_gene: TRBJ1-5; d_gene: .; v_gene: TRBV5-8; CDR3nt: TGTGCCAGCAGCTTATCGGGAAATCAGCCCCAGCATTTT; CDR3aa: CASSLSGNQPQHF
abundance: .; j_gene: TRBJ1-2; d_gene: .; v_gene: TRBV5-1; CDR3nt: TGCGCCAGCAGCTTGGACATAAACTATGGCTACACCTTC; CDR3aa: CASSLDINYGYTF
abundance: .; j_gene: TRBJ2-1; d_gene: .; v_gene: TRBV3-1/TRBV3-2; CDR3nt: TGTGCCAGCAGCCAAGCGGGTCATTCGGGACAAACTGGCAATGAGCAGTTCTTC; CDR3aa: CASSQAGHSGQTGNEQFF
abundance: .; j_gene: TRBJ1-1; d_gene: .; v_gene: TRBV11-2; CDR3nt: TGTGCCAGCAGCTTGGACAGCTACACTGAAGCTTTCTTT; CDR3aa: CASSLDSYTEAFF